The clone carrying this T cell receptor beta chain appeared a single time. These data originate in a study of blood T cell repertoires in COVID-19. Study in general: Nucleic acid was either cDNA or gDNA, and it came from T cells, B-cell-depleted T cells, or PBMCs.

Seattle's enrolled individuals joined amid active infection and were then monitored longitudinally. Profiling relied on immunoSEQ multiplex PCR, and the TCRdb table lists in-frame clones only, not all of them. Of approximately 500,000 clones listed, roughly 87% are singletons. J was trimmed by 2 bases and V by 5 bases; bases with no gene match: 8. The germline CDR1 and CDR2 sequences are SEHNR and FQNEAQ (reference sequence). This CDR3 has 15 amino acids. Specimen: peripheral blood. The chain is built from TRBV7-9 and TRBJ2-5; the match to TRBD2 covers 7 bases. The receptor was derived from a man between 18 and 35 years old with COVID-19, enrolled during active disease. CDR3 nucleotide sequence: TGTGCCAGCAGCCGCCCCGGGGGGTTACAAGAGACCCAGTACTTC. Encoded protein: CASSRPGGLQETQYF.